This T cell receptor beta chain was sequenced in a study of CD8 T cells in ankylosing spondylitis. TCRdb used MiXCR to reprocess the 5' RACE reads, holding one entry per CDR3 protein. The sample lists 100,000 to 150,000 distinct CDR3 sequences, approximately 13% seen once, with 2.5% to 3.5% in the top ten. V was trimmed by 6 bases and J by 4 bases, leaving 20 bases between them. Germline V gene lookup returns CDR1 SGHRS and CDR2 YFSETQ. The CDR3 extends over 16 amino acids. This clonotype was counted many times. The TCR comes from a female donor with ankylosing spondylitis or in good health (not recorded which). The chain carries TRBV5-1 and TRBJ2-1; the D call may be TRBD1 or TRBD2 (6 bases each). Source material: blood, either unsorted or a sorted T cell fraction (not recorded which). DNA for the CDR3: TGCGCCAGCACTTCTCTAGAGGGGGGACTTTACAATGAGCAGTTCTTC. Translation: CASTSLEGGLYNEQFF.